This T cell receptor beta chain was recovered during a study of technical replicates of blood from several donors. Data came from immunoSEQ multiplex PCR; TCRdb stores just in-frame clones and leaves some out. The table records 65,000 to 85,000 clones, roughly 96% of them present only once. Source material: T cells isolated from PBMCs. The clonotype originates from a human donor in good health.

CDR3 sequence (DNA): TGTGCCAGCAGCCTACGGGACAGCTTGAACACTGAAGCTTTCTTT. Its translation: CASSLRDSLNTEAFF. The chain links TRBV9 to TRBJ1-1, with TRBD1 identical over 7 bases. The CDR3 length is 15 residues. Germline lookup yields CDR1 SGDLS and CDR2 YYNGEE. V lost 4 bases, J lost 0 bases, and 6 bases stayed unmatched.